A selection of T cell receptor beta chains follows, all from one sample in a study. TCRdb processed the RT-PCR reads anew with MiXCR; each CDR3 protein has one entry. The sample lists around 700,000 distinct CDR3 sequences; 13% to 15% were seen once. The source material was memory CD4+ T cells from blood. The receptors here all came from a female donor in good health, serving as a healthy control. Each CDR3 is given with its conserved first and last residue. The D gene is left open where the match is weak. Size is stated for part of the rows, as once, few or many counts, or as a class when the clone is expanded.

. few TRBJ2-1 TRBV7-8 CASISGVTPYNEQFF TGTGCCAGCATCTCAGGGGTAACACCCTACAATGAGCAGTTCTTC
. . TRBJ2-5 TRBV6-2/TRBV6-3 CASRATETQYF TGTGCCAGCAGGGCTACCGAGACCCAGTACTTC
TRBD2 few TRBJ2-5 TRBV5-6 CASSLIPTSGETQYF TGTGCCAGCAGCTTGATTCCAACTAGCGGAGAGACCCAGTACTTC
. . TRBJ1-1 TRBV5-6 CASSLTGGVPEAFF TGTGCCAGCAGCCTGACCGGGGGGGTCCCTGAAGCTTTCTTT
TRBD2 many TRBJ2-5 TRBV24-1 CATRASGSQETQYF TGTGCCACCAGGGCTAGCGGGAGCCAAGAGACCCAGTACTTC
TRBD2 few TRBJ2-3 TRBV5-4 CASSFPSGRSYTDTQYF TGTGCCAGCAGCTTCCCTAGCGGGAGGTCCTACACAGATACGCAGTATTTT
TRBD1 . TRBJ1-1 TRBV5-1 CASSWTGSTRNTEAFF TGCGCCAGCAGCTGGACAGGGAGCACCCGGAACACTGAAGCTTTCTTT
TRBD2 few TRBJ2-3 TRBV24-1 CATSDPGLAAESTDTQYF TGTGCCACCAGTGACCCCGGACTAGCAGCCGAAAGCACAGATACGCAGTATTTT
. few TRBJ1-5 TRBV18 CASSPQGNNQPQHF TGTGCCAGCTCACCACAGGGTAACAATCAGCCCCAGCATTTT
. . TRBJ2-1 TRBV20-1 CSARDAVGVNEQFF TGCAGTGCTAGAGATGCGGTAGGGGTTAATGAGCAGTTCTTC
. few TRBJ2-5 TRBV7-2 CASSFVTVGETQYF TGTGCCAGCAGCTTTGTCACAGTAGGAGAGACCCAGTACTTC
. . TRBJ2-3 TRBV7-9 CASTYRGSTDTQYF TGTGCCAGCACCTACAGAGGGAGCACAGATACGCAGTATTTT
. many TRBJ2-7 TRBV20-1 CSARGGPNPYEQYF TGCAGTGCTAGAGGGGGGCCAAATCCCTACGAGCAGTACTTC
TRBD1 . TRBJ2-5 TRBV20-1 CSAEKTGTGEETQYF TGCAGTGCTGAGAAAACCGGGACAGGGGAGGAGACCCAGTACTTC
. few TRBJ1-1 TRBV4-3 CASSQAGRGGGTTEAFF TGCGCCAGCAGCCAGGCCGGCAGGGGCGGGGGTACGACTGAAGCTTTCTTT
. few TRBJ1-1 TRBV11-2 CASSLSVQANTEAFF TGTGCCAGCAGCTTATCGGTCCAGGCGAACACTGAAGCTTTCTTT
TRBD1 . TRBJ1-1 TRBV12-3/TRBV12-4 CASNSIGQGQAFF TGTGCCAGCAATTCTATAGGACAGGGGCAAGCTTTCTTT
. . TRBJ2-7 TRBV6-5 CASSRTGTETYEQYF TGTGCCAGCAGCCGGACCGGGACGGAAACCTACGAGCAGTACTTC
. many TRBJ2-7 TRBV9 CASSASTTSSEQYF TGTGCCAGCAGCGCCTCCACGACTAGTAGCGAGCAGTACTTC
. . TRBJ2-7 TRBV5-6 CASSLTREQYF TGTGCCAGCAGCTTGACACGCGAGCAGTACTTC
. many TRBJ2-2 TRBV5-6 CASSLFGGLTGELFF TGTGCCAGCAGCTTGTTCGGGGGGCTCACCGGGGAGCTGTTTTTT
. . TRBJ2-1 TRBV11-1 CASSRGGPTYNEQFF TGTGCCAGCAGCCGCGGAGGGCCCACCTACAATGAGCAGTTCTTC
. . TRBJ2-6 TRBV6-5 CASSYSSQGVAGANVLTF TGTGCCAGCAGTTACTCCTCCCAGGGAGTCGCTGGGGCCAACGTCCTGACTTTC
. few TRBJ2-1 TRBV20-1 CSAALPLEYEQFF TGCAGTGCCGCCCTACCCCTTGAGTATGAGCAGTTCTTC
TRBD2 few TRBJ2-1 TRBV6-6 CASSPLAGANEQFF TGTGCCAGCAGTCCACTAGCGGGGGCCAATGAGCAGTTCTTC
TRBD1 few TRBJ2-7 TRBV7-3 CARGQRDRDRDEQYF TGTGCCCGGGGACAAAGGGACAGGGATCGGGACGAGCAGTACTTC
. many TRBJ2-4 TRBV15 CATSSRQNRAKNIQYF TGTGCCACCAGCAGCCGACAGAATCGGGCCAAAAACATTCAGTACTTC
. few TRBJ1-1 TRBV6-9 CASSYWGGAGLPPNTEAFF TGTGCCAGCAGTTATTGGGGAGGCGCAGGGCTCCCCCCGAACACTGAAGCTTTCTTT
TRBD2 few TRBJ2-1 TRBV7-2 CASSHGGSSYNEQFF TGTGCCAGCAGCCATGGCGGGAGCTCCTACAATGAGCAGTTCTTC
. . TRBJ1-3 TRBV7-2 CASSLMGPSSGNTIYF TGTGCCAGCAGCTTGATGGGCCCATCTTCTGGAAACACCATATATTTT
TRBD1 . TRBJ1-6 TRBV7-9 CASSQDRGTHNSPLHF TGTGCCAGCAGCCAGGACAGGGGGACCCATAATTCACCCCTCCACTTT
. . TRBJ2-7 TRBV15 CATFLLQTLYEQYF TGTGCCACCTTTCTCCTGCAGACCCTCTACGAGCAGTACTTC
. many TRBJ2-7 TRBV5-5 CASSLTQGILGEQYF TGTGCCAGCAGCTTGACTCAGGGGATACTGGGCGAGCAGTACTTC
TRBD1 few TRBJ1-2 TRBV4-1 CASSQDYTPGQLYGYTF TGCGCCAGCAGCCAAGACTACACCCCGGGACAGCTTTATGGCTACACCTTC
TRBD2 few TRBJ2-1 TRBV28 CASSHLAGADYNEQFF TGTGCCAGCAGTCATCTAGCGGGAGCCGACTACAATGAGCAGTTCTTC
TRBD2 . TRBJ2-1 TRBV27 CASTMGLAGTNEQFF TGTGCCAGCACCATGGGGCTAGCGGGTACCAATGAGCAGTTCTTC
TRBD2 few TRBJ2-7 TRBV11-2 CASILGTRTSETYEQYF TGTGCCAGCATCTTGGGGACCAGGACTAGCGAAACCTACGAGCAGTACTTC
. . TRBJ1-5 TRBV9 CASSVSSQANQPQHF TGTGCCAGCAGCGTCTCCAGCCAGGCAAATCAGCCCCAGCATTTT
TRBD1 . TRBJ2-1 TRBV24-1 CATRPGQGGEQFF TGTGCCACCAGACCGGGACAGGGGGGCGAGCAGTTCTTC
. many TRBJ2-5 TRBV7-3 CASSLMGTRQETQYF TGTGCCAGCAGCTTAATGGGGACTCGCCAAGAGACCCAGTACTTC
TRBD2 few TRBJ2-1 TRBV4-1 CASSRGLARVPEQFF TGCGCCAGCAGCCGAGGACTAGCCAGAGTACCTGAGCAGTTCTTC
TRBD2 . TRBJ2-1 TRBV11-1 CASSIAGARDEQFF TGTGCCAGCAGTATAGCGGGGGCCCGAGATGAGCAGTTCTTC
TRBD1 . TRBJ2-5 TRBV2 CASSEAQLVWDRPQETQYF TGTGCCAGCAGTGAAGCGCAATTAGTCTGGGACAGACCCCAAGAGACCCAGTACTTC
. . TRBJ2-1 TRBV2 CASNGHTNPYNEQFF TGTGCCAGCAACGGGCACACGAACCCCTACAATGAGCAGTTCTTC
TRBD2 many TRBJ2-5 TRBV6-2/TRBV6-3 CASSTTSGQETQYF TGTGCCAGCAGTACGACTAGCGGGCAAGAGACCCAGTACTTC
. . TRBJ1-2 TRBV7-2 CASSSNAGTWHGYTF TGTGCCAGCAGCTCGAACGCCGGGACTTGGCATGGCTACACCTTC
TRBD1 many TRBJ1-5 TRBV20-1 CSAVDRVDQPQHF TGCAGTGCTGTGGACAGGGTGGATCAGCCCCAGCATTTT
. few TRBJ1-5 TRBV20-1 CSATWGDSLPNSNQPQHF TGCAGTGCTACCTGGGGGGACTCGCTTCCTAATAGCAATCAGCCCCAGCATTTT
. many TRBJ2-1 TRBV24-1 CATSDFVTGALYNEQFF TGTGCCACCAGTGATTTCGTGACGGGGGCCTTATACAATGAGCAGTTCTTC
. few TRBJ2-4 TRBV20-1 CSAGGPGANIQYF TGCAGTGCTGGAGGCCCAGGGGCGAACATTCAGTACTTC
. many TRBJ1-5 TRBV12-3/TRBV12-4 CASSPPGYQPQHF TGTGCCAGCAGTCCGCCCGGTTATCAGCCCCAGCATTTT
TRBD2 few TRBJ2-5 TRBV5-1 CASSLEASGGGIQETQYF TGCGCCAGCAGCTTGGAGGCTAGCGGGGGAGGAATCCAAGAGACCCAGTACTTC
. . TRBJ2-2 TRBV9 CASSPITNTGELFF TGTGCCAGCAGCCCCATCACGAACACCGGGGAGCTGTTTTTT
. many TRBJ2-3 TRBV7-8 CASSLAMEDTQYF TGTGCCAGCAGCTTAGCGATGGAGGATACGCAGTATTTT
. many TRBJ1-1 TRBV29-1 CSVEDFRGVWWNTEAFF TGCAGCGTTGAAGATTTCAGAGGGGTTTGGTGGAACACTGAAGCTTTCTTT
. few TRBJ1-1 TRBV5-1 CASRGQGSMNTEAFF TGCGCCAGCAGGGGCCAGGGATCCATGAACACTGAAGCTTTCTTT
TRBD1 few TRBJ2-3 TRBV5-6 CASSLERDRGRNTQYF TGTGCCAGCAGCTTGGAAAGGGACAGGGGACGGAATACGCAGTATTTT
. many TRBJ1-5 TRBV6-6 CASSYTDNNQPQHF TGTGCCAGCAGTTACACGGACAATAATCAGCCCCAGCATTTT
TRBD2 . TRBJ2-1 TRBV20-1 CSARDPLTGGSYNEQFF TGCAGTGCTAGAGATCCCCTAACGGGAGGCTCCTACAATGAGCAGTTCTTC
TRBD1 . TRBJ1-5 TRBV2 CASLGTANQPQHF TGTGCCAGCCTAGGGACAGCAAATCAGCCCCAGCATTTT